This T cell receptor beta chain was recovered during a study of T cells in tuberculosis. This CDR3 contains 16 residues. V trimming: 4 bases; J trimming: 6 bases; junction bases outside the gene matches: 8. Germline loops: CDR1 SGDLS, CDR2 YYNGEE. The time point here: new active TB diagnosis, blood taken before or within 7 days of starting treatment. Patients were newly diagnosed, HIV-seronegative, and aged 18 or older. Clones were sequenced by immunoSEQ multiplex PCR, and TCRdb holds only the in-frame ones, with some missing. The sample holds 25,000 to 35,000 clones, roughly nine tenths seen once. This clonotype originated in an adult with tuberculosis. The input for sequencing was PBMCs, taken at tuberculosis diagnosis. The gene calls are TRBV9 and TRBJ2-3, with 13 bases identical to TRBD2. CDR3 in amino acids: CASSPGTSGVVDTQYF. Written as DNA, the CDR3 is TGTGCCAGCAGCCCCGGGACTAGCGGGGTGGTGGATACGCAGTATTTT.